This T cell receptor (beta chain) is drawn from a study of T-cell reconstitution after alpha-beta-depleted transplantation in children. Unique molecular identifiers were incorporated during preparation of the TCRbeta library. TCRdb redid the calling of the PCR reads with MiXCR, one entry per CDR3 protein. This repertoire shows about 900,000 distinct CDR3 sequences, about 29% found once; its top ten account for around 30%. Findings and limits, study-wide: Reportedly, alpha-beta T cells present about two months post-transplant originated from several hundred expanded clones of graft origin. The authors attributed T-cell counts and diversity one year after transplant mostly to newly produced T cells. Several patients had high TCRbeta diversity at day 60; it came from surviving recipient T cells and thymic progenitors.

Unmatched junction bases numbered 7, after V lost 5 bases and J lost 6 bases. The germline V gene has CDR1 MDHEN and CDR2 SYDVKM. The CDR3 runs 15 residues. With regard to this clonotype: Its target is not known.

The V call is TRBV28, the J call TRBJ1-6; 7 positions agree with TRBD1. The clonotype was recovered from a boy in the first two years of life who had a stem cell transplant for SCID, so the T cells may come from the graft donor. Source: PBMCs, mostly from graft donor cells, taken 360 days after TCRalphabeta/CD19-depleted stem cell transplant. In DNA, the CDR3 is TGTGCCAGCAGTCCTGAAAACAGGGGTAATTCACCCCTCCACTTT. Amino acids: CASSPENRGNSPLHF.